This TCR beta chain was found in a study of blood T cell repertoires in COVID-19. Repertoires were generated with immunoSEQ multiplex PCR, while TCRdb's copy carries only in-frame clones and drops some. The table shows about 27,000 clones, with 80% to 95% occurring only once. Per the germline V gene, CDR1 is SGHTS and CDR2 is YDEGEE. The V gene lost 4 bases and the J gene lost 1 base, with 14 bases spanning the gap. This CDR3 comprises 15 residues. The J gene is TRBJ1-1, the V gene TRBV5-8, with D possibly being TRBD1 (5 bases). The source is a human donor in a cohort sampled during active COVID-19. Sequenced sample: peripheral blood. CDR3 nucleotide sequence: TGTGCCAGCAGCGATCTGACAGAGAAGAACACTGAAGCTTTCTTT. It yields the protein CASSDLTEKNTEAFF.